These 6 T cell receptor beta chains share one sample of origin, sequenced in a study of CD8 T cells in ankylosing spondylitis (dated by TCRdb to the late 2010s). Libraries were prepared through 5' RACE. Sequencing used an Illumina HiSeq 2500. The public reads were reanalyzed by TCRdb: fastp trimming at Q25, MiXCR alignment, in-frame beta chains only. Each entry is one CDR3 protein sequence, shown with its most common DNA and genes. The sample records about 540,000 distinct CDR3 sequences, roughly 13% of which are singletons. Of the sample, about 6.5% is held by the ten largest clones. What the authors observed across the whole study: A TCR beta motif of several highly homologous amino acid variants appeared characteristic of blood from ankylosing spondylitis patients.

No antigen is known for these receptors. Sequencing used blood, either unsorted or a sorted T cell fraction (not recorded which). The receptors were sampled from a male donor with ankylosing spondylitis.

The J gene is TRBJ1-5, the V gene TRBV7-8, with D unresolved. This CDR3 spans 15 amino acids. Looked up from germline, CDR1 is SGHVS and CDR2 is FQNEAQ. Trimming pared 5 bases from V and 5 bases from J, leaving 16 bases between. The CDR3 loop reads CASSPTPRVHQPQHF. The CDR3 DNA reads as TGTGCCAGCAGCCCAACTCCGCGGGTCCATCAGCCCCAGCATTTT.

The chain joins TRBV2 to TRBJ2-1; the D gene is possibly TRBD2 (6 bases). CDR1 is SNHLY, CDR2 FYNNEI, per germline. Deletions cut 4 bases from V and 6 bases from J, with 10 bases between. The CDR3 contains 13 residues. DNA of the CDR3: TGTGCCAGCAGTGTTTCACTAGCCAATGAGCAGTTCTTC. Its protein product is CASSVSLANEQFF. The full variable domain, its missing parts supplied by reference TRBV2 and TRBJ2-1, is EPEVTQTPSHQVTQMGQEVILRCVPISNHLYFYWYRQILGQKVEFLVSFYNNEISEKSEIFDDQFSVERPDGSNFTLKIRSTKLEDSAMYFCASSVSLANEQFFGPGTRLTVL.

This clonotype was detected a few times. The chain uses TRBV11-2 and TRBJ2-5, with 9 bases aligning to TRBD2. The germline CDR1 and CDR2 sequences are SGHAT and FQNNGV. This CDR3 region has 16 residues. Losses at the gene ends were 6 bases for V and 5 bases for J; bases not matched to a gene: 13. The CDR3: CASSSQWREGHETQYF. DNA of the CDR3: TGTGCCAGCAGTTCCCAGTGGCGGGAGGGCCACGAGACCCAGTACTTC.

V gene TRBV5-1 combines with J gene TRBJ2-1; 8 nucleotides line up with TRBD1. Germline V gene lookup returns CDR1 SGHRS and CDR2 YFSETQ. The CDR3 runs to 17 residues. J gave up 8 bases and V 2 bases, and 15 bases lay outside the gene matches. CDR3 bases: TGCGCCAGCAGCTTCCCTCTTACAGGGGGATCTAGGGATGAGCAGTTCTTC. It is translated as CASSFPLTGGSRDEQFF.

This clonotype was detected a few times. The genes are TRBV20-1 and TRBJ2-7; 10 nucleotides agree with TRBD2. With 5 bases clipped from V and 2 bases from J, the junction kept 9 bases outside the gene matches. Germline lookup yields CDR1 DFQATT and CDR2 SNEGSKA (reference sequence). CDR3 size: 15 residues. CDR3 region: CSAPRRGLATYEQYF. In DNA, the CDR3 is TGCAGTGCTCCCAGGAGGGGACTAGCGACCTACGAGCAGTACTTC.

At least ten counts were recorded for this clonotype. The chain has TRBV12-3 or TRBV12-4 and TRBJ2-7; 16 bases align to TRBD2. This CDR3 spans 16 amino acids. Unmatched junction bases numbered 2, after V lost 5 bases and J lost 1 base. DNA for the CDR3: TGTGCCAGCAGTCCGGGACTAGCGGGAGGGTCCTACGAGCAGTACGTC. Its protein is CASSPGLAGGSYEQYV.